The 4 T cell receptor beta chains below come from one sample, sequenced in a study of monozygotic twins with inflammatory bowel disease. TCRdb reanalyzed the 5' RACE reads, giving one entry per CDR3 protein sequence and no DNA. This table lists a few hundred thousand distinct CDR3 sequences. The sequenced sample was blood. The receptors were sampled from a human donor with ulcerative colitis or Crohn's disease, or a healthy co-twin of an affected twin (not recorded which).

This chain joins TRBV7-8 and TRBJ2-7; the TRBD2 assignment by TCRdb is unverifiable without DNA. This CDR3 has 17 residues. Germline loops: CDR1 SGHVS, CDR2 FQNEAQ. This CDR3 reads CASSLRPRQRSSYEQYF.

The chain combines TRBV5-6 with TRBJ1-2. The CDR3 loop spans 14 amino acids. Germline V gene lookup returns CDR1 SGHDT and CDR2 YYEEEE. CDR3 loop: CASSLGQQTYGYTF.

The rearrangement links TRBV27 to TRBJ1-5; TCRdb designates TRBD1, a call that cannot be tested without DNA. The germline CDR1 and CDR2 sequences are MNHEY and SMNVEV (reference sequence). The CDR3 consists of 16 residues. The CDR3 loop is CASSDRDNRGHQPQHF.

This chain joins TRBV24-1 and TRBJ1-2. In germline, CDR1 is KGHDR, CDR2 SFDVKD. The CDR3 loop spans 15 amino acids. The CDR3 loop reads CATSSGWRGTYGYTF.